The entry below gives a single T cell receptor (beta chain) sequence along with its context. The data belong to a study of blood T cell repertoires in COVID-19. Assay used: immunoSEQ multiplex PCR; TCRdb lists only in-frame clones, some missing. The sample shows 200,000 to 250,000 clones, about nine tenths of them seen only once. CDR1 and CDR2 from the germline V gene are MNHEY and SMNVEV (reference sequence). The junction had 8 bases not matched to a gene; V was cut back by 6 bases and J by 4 bases. This CDR3 has 17 amino acids. The rearrangement joins TRBV27 to TRBJ2-3, with 15 positions matching TRBD2. This TCR was recovered from a man older than 75 with acute or convalescent COVID-19. Sequencing input: peripheral blood. Here the CDR3 DNA reads TGTGCCAGCAGGACCCTGGGACTAGCGGGAGGTCCAGATACGCAGTATTTT. Its protein product is CASRTLGLAGGPDTQYF.